Presented here are 27 T cell receptor beta chains from one specimen sequenced in a study of cytomegalovirus exposure and HLA in healthy donors. The PCR used 60 Vbeta and 13 Jbeta primers. Repertoires were generated with immunoSEQ multiplex PCR, while TCRdb's copy carries only in-frame clones and drops some. The sample records about 240,000 clones, approximately 82% being singletons. The sequenced sample consisted of PBMCs. Receptor source: a woman in her sixties in good health and CMV-seropositive.

This CDR3 is CASRPAGESSYEQYF. CDR3 DNA sequence: TGTGCCAGTCGCCCTGCCGGGGAAAGCTCCTACGAGCAGTACTTC. The gene calls are TRBV19 and TRBJ2-7, with a possible D match to TRBD2 (5 bases). The germline CDR1 and CDR2 sequences are LNHDA and SQIVND (reference sequence). This CDR3 region has 15 residues. With 8 bases removed from V and 0 bases from J, the gap between germline ends came to 17 bases.

V usage is TRBV5-4 and J usage is TRBJ2-7; 9 bases are a match to TRBD1. The CDR3 has 15 residues. J was trimmed by 4 bases and V by 0 bases; bases with no gene match: 5. Germline CDR1 reads SGHNT; CDR2 reads YYREEE (reference sequence). CDR3 protein: CASSLAGTGLYEQYF. The CDR3 DNA follows: TGTGCCAGCAGCTTGGCCGGGACAGGGTTATACGAGCAGTACTTC.

The rearrangement links TRBV18 to TRBJ2-7, with 7 positions matching TRBD2. The CDR3 sequence is 15 residues long. Germline V gene data show CDR1 as KGHSH and CDR2 as LQKENI. J gave up 0 bases and V 3 bases, and 5 bases lay outside the gene matches. CDR3 sequence: CASSPSSGRSYEQYF. CDR3 DNA sequence: TGTGCCAGCTCACCTTCTAGCGGCCGCTCCTACGAGCAGTACTTC.

The chain uses TRBV13 and TRBJ2-1; D remains ambiguous. Trimming shortened V by 3 bases and J by 8 bases, and 11 bases separated the two germline ends. CDR3 length: 13 residues. Germline-derived CDR1 and CDR2 are PRHDT and FYEKMQ (reference sequence). The CDR3 region has the DNA TGTGCCAGCAGCTTGTCAGCGTCCGATGAGCAGTTCTTC. Protein: CASSLSASDEQFF.

The rearrangement links TRBV6-1 to TRBJ1-4; D not certain. With 8 bases removed from V and 3 bases from J, the gap between germline ends came to 4 bases. CDR3 size: 11 residues. CDR1 MNHNS and CDR2 SASEGT come from the germline V gene. CDR3 in amino acids: CASRANEKLFF. CDR3 nucleotides: TGTGCCAGCCGGGCTAATGAAAAACTGTTTTTT.

The chain employs TRBV5-6 and TRBJ2-1; D is possibly TRBD2 (6 bases). Germline V CDR1 and CDR2: SGHDT, YYEEEE. Trimming shortened V by 3 bases and J by 8 bases, and 9 bases separated the two germline ends. This CDR3 spans 12 amino acids. CDR3 in amino acids: CASSSTSYEQFF. The CDR3 coding sequence is TGTGCCAGCAGCTCGACTAGTTATGAGCAGTTCTTC.

The chain recombines TRBV10-2 with TRBJ1-5; D remains ambiguous. This CDR3 has 15 amino acids. Trimming stripped 3 bases from V and 4 bases from J, with 13 bases between. Germline V lookup: CDR1 WSHSY, CDR2 SAAADI. The CDR3: CASSDGVTENQPQHF. The CDR3, as DNA: TGCGCCAGCAGTGACGGAGTAACGGAAAATCAGCCCCAGCATTTT.

V usage is TRBV27 and J usage is TRBJ1-5; TRBD1 matches 12 bases. V dropped 4 bases and J dropped 0; count of bases not matched to a gene: 16. This CDR3 is built from 21 residues. CDR1 and CDR2 (germline): MNHEY, SMNVEV (reference sequence). CDR3 sequence: CASSSYGDRGQRFSSNQPQHF. In nucleotides, the CDR3 is TGTGCCAGCAGTTCCTATGGGGACAGGGGGCAGAGATTTAGTAGCAATCAGCCCCAGCATTTT.

The chain is built from TRBV5-5 and TRBJ2-3, with D possibly matching TRBD1 (6 bases). V lost 2 bases and J 6 bases, leaving 10 bases between the germline ends. Germline CDR1 reads SGHKS; CDR2 reads YYEKEE (reference sequence). The CDR3 runs to 13 residues. CDR3: CASSLRTVDTQYF. The CDR3 DNA is TGTGCCAGCAGCTTAAGGACAGTCGATACGCAGTATTTT.

The chain recombines TRBV11-2 with TRBJ2-7; D might be TRBD1 (5 bases). Germline lookup yields CDR1 SGHAT and CDR2 FQNNGV. The length of the CDR3 is 13 residues. The V gene lost 3 bases and the J gene lost 1 base, with 7 bases spanning the gap. CDR3 region: CASSLTDSYEQYF. Here the CDR3 DNA reads TGTGCCAGCAGCTTGACAGATTCCTACGAGCAGTACTTC.

CDR3 in amino acids: CASSLGQGRNTEAFF. The CDR3 DNA is TGCGCCAGCAGCCTGGGACAGGGAAGGAACACTGAAGCTTTCTTT. This chain uses TRBV5-1 with TRBJ1-1; TRBD1 matches 9 bases. CDR3 length: 15 residues. Germline lookup yields CDR1 SGHRS and CDR2 YFSETQ. Trimming took 4 bases from V and 1 from J; bases not matched to a gene: 5.

This clone was seen only once. The gene calls are TRBV11-2 and TRBJ2-4, with unresolved D. The CDR3 consists of 13 residues. Germline V gives CDR1 SGHAT, CDR2 FQNNGV. The V end was cut by 6 bases, the J end by 6 bases, with 12 bases between. The CDR3 sequence: CASRVVFGNIQYF. CDR3 coding DNA: TGTGCCAGCAGGGTGGTTTTCGGAAACATTCAGTACTTC.

CDR3: CASRPPVRENSPLHF. The CDR3 region has the DNA TGTGCCAGCAGACCCCCCGTCCGGGAAAATTCACCCCTCCACTTT. The chain links TRBV6-5 to TRBJ1-6; unclear D gene. V lost 6 bases and J lost 7, with 16 bases in between. Germline CDR1 MNHEY, CDR2 SVGAGI. CDR3 length: 15 amino acids.

The CDR3 nucleotides read TGTGCCCCCCCCCGGACTGTCTACAATGAGCAGTTCTTC. Protein: CAPPRTVYNEQFF. The chain joins TRBV10-3 to TRBJ2-1; maybe TRBD2 (5 bases). There are 13 residues in the CDR3. CDR1 is ENHRY, CDR2 SYGVKD, per germline. The V end lost 11 bases, the J end lost 3 bases, and 14 bases lay between the germline ends.

This sequence joins TRBV6-1 and TRBJ1-2; no definite D call. Germline CDR1 and CDR2: MNHNS and SASEGT. V lost 0 bases to trimming and J lost 5 bases, with 10 bases between them. This CDR3 is 14 amino acids long. The CDR3 DNA sequence: TGTGCCAGCAGTGAAGCCACAGCAATGTATGGCTACACCTTC. Its protein product is CASSEATAMYGYTF.

This chain links TRBV6-1 with TRBJ2-3, with D perhaps TRBD1 (6 bases). Trimming shortened V by 6 bases and J by 4 bases, and 17 bases separated the two germline ends. Germline V gene lookup returns CDR1 MNHNS and CDR2 SASEGT. The CDR3 consists of 15 residues. Written as DNA, the CDR3 is TGTGCCAGCAGCCTCGGGACACAGGCATCAGATACGCAGTATTTT. Protein product: CASSLGTQASDTQYF.

The gene calls are TRBV7-2 and TRBJ2-2, with 12 bases fitting TRBD2. The V gene's germline CDR1 is SGHTA and CDR2 FQGNSA. V lost 5 bases, J lost 6 bases, and 1 base stayed unmatched. This CDR3 spans 14 amino acids. DNA of the CDR3: TGTGCCAGCAGCCGACTAGCGGGAGCCGGGGAGCTGTTTTTT. This sequence encodes CASSRLAGAGELFF.

The rearrangement links TRBV5-6 to TRBJ2-5, with TRBD1 matching over 10 bases. J lost 1 base, V lost 2 bases, and 2 bases had no gene match. CDR1 and CDR2 from the germline V gene are SGHDT and YYEEEE. The CDR3 runs to 15 residues. The CDR3 sequence is CASSFWTGGQETQYF. CDR3 sequence (DNA): TGTGCCAGCAGCTTCTGGACAGGGGGCCAAGAGACCCAGTACTTC. Using reference TRBV5-6 and TRBJ2-5 for the parts outside the CDR3, the full variable domain is DAGVTQSPTHLIKTRGQQVTLRCSPKSGHDTVSWYQQALGQGPQFIFQYYEEEERQRGNFPDRFSGHQFPNYSSELNVNALLLGDSALYLCASSFWTGGQETQYFGPGTRLLVL.

This chain links TRBV6-5 with TRBJ1-1; no clear D gene. Germline assignment: CDR1 MNHEY and CDR2 SVGAGI. V was shortened by 5 bases and J by 4 bases, with 8 bases between the two germline ends. CDR3 length: 12 amino acids. CDR3 DNA sequence: TGTGCCAGCAGTGCCAGGCCCACTGAAGCTTTCTTT. Translation gives CASSARPTEAFF.

This clone appeared a few times. V and J are TRBV4-2 and TRBJ2-1; 13 nucleotides line up with TRBD2. The germline CDR1 and CDR2 sequences are LGHNA and YNFKEQ. The CDR3 loop spans 18 amino acids. V lost 5 bases to trimming and J lost 5 bases; unmatched junction nucleotides: 12. The CDR3 nucleotides are TGTGCCAGCAGCTTAGGACTAGCGGGGGCTACAGCCCACAATGAGCAGTTCTTC. Its translation is CASSLGLAGATAHNEQFF.

This chain connects TRBV5-1 to TRBJ2-1; 10 bases match TRBD2. J was trimmed by 7 bases and V by 7 bases; bases with no gene match: 11. The germline CDR1 and CDR2 sequences are SGHRS and YFSETQ. The CDR3 is made up of 15 amino acids. The CDR3 region is CASGTASGSLNEQFF. DNA of the CDR3: TGCGCCAGCGGTACGGCTAGCGGGAGTTTGAATGAGCAGTTCTTC.

The chain has TRBV7-9 and TRBJ2-7, with 9 nucleotides matching TRBD2. The ends lost 4 bases at V and 7 bases at J; junction bases unmatched: 8. There are 14 residues in the CDR3. In germline, CDR1 is SEHNR, CDR2 FQNEAQ (reference sequence). DNA for the CDR3: TGTGCCAGCAGCTCGGGGGGACTAGCTGGAGAGCAGTACTTC. This gives the protein CASSSGGLAGEQYF.

V and J are TRBV5-1 and TRBJ2-7, with 9 bases matching TRBD1. The ends lost 3 bases at V and 4 bases at J; junction bases unmatched: 17. Germline V gene data show CDR1 as SGHRS and CDR2 as YFSETQ. This CDR3 contains 18 residues. As DNA, the CDR3 is TGCGCCAGCAGCTCCGATCCCCCGGGACAGGGCTGGAGATACGAGCAGTACTTC. Protein sequence: CASSSDPPGQGWRYEQYF.

This chain links TRBV11-2 with TRBJ2-7, with D tentatively TRBD2 (5 bases). Germline CDR1 SGHAT, CDR2 FQNNGV. The CDR3 is made up of 13 amino acids. V lost 5 bases and J lost 3, with 11 bases in between. The CDR3 is CASSRGRDYEQYF. CDR3 coding DNA: TGTGCCAGCAGCCGAGGACGGGACTACGAGCAGTACTTC.

The chain links TRBV12-5 to TRBJ2-5; 7 nucleotides match TRBD2. The CDR3 loop spans 14 amino acids. Germline loops: CDR1 LGHNT, CDR2 FRNRAP. The V segment lost 6 bases and the J segment 4 bases; nucleotides outside the gene matches: 8. CDR3 nucleotide sequence: TGTGCTAGTGGGGGGCCCGGGAGGATAGAGACCCAGTACTTC. Amino acid sequence: CASGGPGRIETQYF.

The chain recombines TRBV10-3 with TRBJ1-2; D might be TRBD1 (5 bases). This CDR3 comprises 16 residues. Between the trimmed V and J ends, which lost 2 bases and 7 bases, there was a span of 20 bases. Per germline, CDR1 ENHRY and CDR2 SYGVKD. The CDR3 loop reads CAISEPWGDSFGGYTF. The DNA for the CDR3 is TGTGCCATCAGTGAGCCGTGGGGTGACAGTTTCGGTGGCTACACCTTC.

This clone was seen more than once but under ten times. The rearrangement joins TRBV7-9 to TRBJ1-1, with D unresolved. V lost 7 bases and J lost 4, with 13 bases in between. Germline CDR1 reads SEHNR; CDR2 reads FQNEAQ (reference sequence). The CDR3 contains 13 residues. The CDR3 DNA is TGTGCCAGCACCATAACCCGAGGCACTGAAGCTTTCTTT. This encodes CASTITRGTEAFF.